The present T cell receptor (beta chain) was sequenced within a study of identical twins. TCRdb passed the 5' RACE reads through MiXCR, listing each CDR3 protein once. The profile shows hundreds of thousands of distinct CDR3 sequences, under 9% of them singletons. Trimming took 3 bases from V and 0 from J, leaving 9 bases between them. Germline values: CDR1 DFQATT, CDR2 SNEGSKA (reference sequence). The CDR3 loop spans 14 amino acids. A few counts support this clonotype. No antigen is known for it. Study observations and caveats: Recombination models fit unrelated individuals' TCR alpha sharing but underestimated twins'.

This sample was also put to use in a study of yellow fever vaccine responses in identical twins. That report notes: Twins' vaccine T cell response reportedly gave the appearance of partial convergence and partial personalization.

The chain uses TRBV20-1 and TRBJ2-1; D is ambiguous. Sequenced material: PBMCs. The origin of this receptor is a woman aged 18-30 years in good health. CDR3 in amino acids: CSARPDSSYNEQFF. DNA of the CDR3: TGCAGTGCTAGGCCCGATAGCTCCTACAATGAGCAGTTCTTC.